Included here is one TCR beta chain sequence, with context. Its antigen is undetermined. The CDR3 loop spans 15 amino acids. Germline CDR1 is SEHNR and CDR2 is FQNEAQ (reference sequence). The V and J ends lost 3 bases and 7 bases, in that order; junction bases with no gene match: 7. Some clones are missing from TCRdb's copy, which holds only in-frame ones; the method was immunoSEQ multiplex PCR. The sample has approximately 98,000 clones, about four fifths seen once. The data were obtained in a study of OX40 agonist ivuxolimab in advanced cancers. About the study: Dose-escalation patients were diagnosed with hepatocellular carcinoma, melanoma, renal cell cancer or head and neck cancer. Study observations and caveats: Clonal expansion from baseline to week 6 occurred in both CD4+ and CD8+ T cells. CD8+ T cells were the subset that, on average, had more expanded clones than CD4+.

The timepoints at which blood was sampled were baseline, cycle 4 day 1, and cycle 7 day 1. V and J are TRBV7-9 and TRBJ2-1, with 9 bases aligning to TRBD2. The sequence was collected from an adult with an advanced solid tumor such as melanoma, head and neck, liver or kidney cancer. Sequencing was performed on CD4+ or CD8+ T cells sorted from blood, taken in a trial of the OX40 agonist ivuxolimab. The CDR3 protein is CASSLRIAGANEQFF. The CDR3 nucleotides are TGTGCCAGCAGCTTGAGAATAGCGGGGGCGAATGAGCAGTTCTTC.